The clone carrying this TCR beta chain was seen ten or more times. The antigen is unknown. This record comes from a study of T-cell memory formation after mild COVID-19. Across the whole study: The study found TCR clusters largely donor specific. Study-wide points: A subset of responding clones appeared in pre-infection memory, suggesting cross-reactive memory joined. Mainly CM and EM harbored the contracting CD4+ clones; mainly EMRA harbored the CD8+ ones.

Trimming removed 0 bases from V and 3 bases from J, with 9 bases in between. Germline CDR1 reads LGHNA; CDR2 reads YSLEER. This CDR3 contains 15 residues. 5'RACE, which relied on constant-segment primers, yielded TCR alpha and TCR beta cDNA libraries carrying sample barcodes and UMIs. One entry per CDR3 protein, called by TCRdb with MiXCR from the 5' RACE reads. This sample has more than 250,000 distinct CDR3 sequences, with approximately 18% found just once. This receptor was obtained from a young man who had mild COVID-19 (a few samples of this study predate the infection). Cell type and time point are not known. Sequenced material: PBMCs or a T cell subset sorted from them (not recorded which). The V gene is TRBV4-3, the J gene TRBJ1-3, with D maybe TRBD1 (5 bases). The CDR3 region is CASSQDGADGNTIYF. CDR3 nucleotide sequence: TGCGCCAGCAGCCAAGATGGGGCGGATGGAAACACCATATATTTT.